The 16 T cell receptor beta chains below were found in one sample sequenced in a study of T cell repertoires in cytomegalovirus infection. TCRdb analysed the reads with MiXCR anew, one entry per CDR3 protein. The sample has 800,000 to 950,000 distinct CDR3 sequences, about 33% seen once. Their specific antigens are unknown. The sample here was cultured CD8+ T cells from PBMCs, taken from culture after CMV antigen stimulation. Every receptor here comes from a human donor in good health (CMV status not recorded). Some clones in this sample may be carry-over from other donors' samples.

This clonotype occurred a few times. The CDR3 DNA sequence: TGCAGTGCTAGAGAATTCAGGGACAATGGCTACACCTTC. Protein sequence: CSAREFRDNGYTF. This chain joins TRBV20-1 and TRBJ1-2; D is possibly TRBD1 (6 bases). Trimming removed 0 bases at V and 6 bases at J, with 11 bases between. In germline, CDR1 is DFQATT, CDR2 SNEGSKA (reference sequence). This CDR3 region has 13 residues.

This chain links TRBV10-3 with TRBJ2-1; weak D call: TRBD2 (5 bases). The CDR3 contains 14 residues. V dropped 2 bases and J dropped 6 bases, with 11 bases sitting between them. Germline CDR1 reads ENHRY; CDR2 reads SYGVKD. CDR3 in amino acids: CAISEIGVSNEQFF. The CDR3 region has the DNA TGTGCCATCAGTGAGATCGGGGTTAGCAATGAGCAGTTCTTC.

The gene calls are TRBV7-9 and TRBJ2-7; 9 nucleotides align to TRBD1. Germline-derived CDR1 and CDR2 are SEHNR and FQNEAQ (reference sequence). The CDR3 loop spans 15 amino acids. Losses at the gene ends were 0 bases for V and 2 bases for J; bases not matched to a gene: 2. CDR3 sequence (DNA): TGTGCCAGCAGCTTAGCGACAGGGGGAACCTACGAGCAGTACGTC. Translated: CASSLATGGTYEQYV.

The chain carries TRBV27 and TRBJ2-1, with a weak D call TRBD1 (5 bases). The CDR3 has 15 amino acids. Deletions cut 3 bases from V and 2 bases from J, with 11 bases between. Germline V CDR1 and CDR2: MNHEY, SMNVEV (reference sequence). CDR3 sequence reads: CASSFVFRAYNEQFF. CDR3 coding DNA: TGTGCCAGCAGTTTTGTCTTCAGGGCCTACAATGAGCAGTTCTTC.

This clonotype showed up just a few times. The J gene is TRBJ2-1, the V gene TRBV27; 9 bases line up with TRBD1. The CDR3 is 13 amino acids. With 8 bases clipped from V and 5 bases from J, the junction kept 4 bases outside the gene matches. CDR1 is MNHEY and CDR2 is SMNVEV in the germline V gene (reference sequence). The CDR3 reads CASGWDRDNEQFF. DNA for the CDR3: TGTGCCAGCGGCTGGGACAGGGACAATGAGCAGTTCTTC.

The gene calls are TRBV7-6 and TRBJ1-1, with TRBD1 as a possible D gene (6 bases). The V end was cut by 0 bases, the J end by 2 bases, with 13 bases between. The V gene's germline CDR1 is SGHVS and CDR2 FNYEAQ. This CDR3 comprises 16 residues. The CDR3 DNA follows: TGTGCCAGCAGCTTAGCGGCAGGGGATCTAAACACTGAAGCTTTCTTT. This translates into CASSLAAGDLNTEAFF.

This clonotype was found a few times. The chain employs TRBV2 and TRBJ2-7; the match to TRBD1 covers 10 bases. Trimming cost V 10 bases and J 4 bases; bases outside gene matches: 10. From germline, CDR1 is SNHLY and CDR2 FYNNEI. The CDR3 consists of 14 residues. The DNA of the CDR3 is TGTGCCAACCAAGATCGACAGGGGGCTTACGAGCAGTACGTC. Protein sequence: CANQDRQGAYEQYV.

This chain joins TRBV4-1 and TRBJ1-2; D may be TRBD1 (6 bases). V was trimmed by 4 bases and J by 1 base, leaving 13 bases between them. The CDR3 is 15 residues long. Germline CDR1 MGHRA, CDR2 YSYEKL. CDR3 sequence: CASSRGQQINYGYTF. CDR3 bases: TGCGCCAGCAGCCGCGGACAGCAAATTAACTATGGCTACACCTTC.

This clonotype was seen at least ten times. The rearrangement links TRBV12-3 or TRBV12-4 to TRBJ1-2; D unresolved. This CDR3 contains 14 residues. With 1 base removed from V and 8 bases from J, the gap between germline ends came to 14 bases. Written as DNA, the CDR3 is TGTGCCAGCAGTTTAGGTGCTCCCCTTCTCGGCTACACCTTC. Its protein product is CASSLGAPLLGYTF.

CDR3 nucleotides: TGTGCCAGCAGTTTAGCGTACAGGGAAGAGCAGTACGTC. Translated, it gives CASSLAYREEQYV. The chain is built from TRBV12-3 or TRBV12-4 and TRBJ2-7, with D possibly matching TRBD1 (6 bases). V lost 0 bases, J lost 7 bases, and 10 bases lay in between. This CDR3 comprises 13 residues.

The genes are TRBV10-3 and TRBJ2-7, with a tentative D call TRBD2 (6 bases). This CDR3 contains 14 residues. The germline CDR1 and CDR2 sequences are ENHRY and SYGVKD. The germline V and J ends were trimmed by 0 bases and 8 bases, with 14 bases remaining between them. CDR3 DNA: TGTGCCATCAGTGAGTCTAGGGCGGGGTTCCAGCAGTACGTC. This translates into CAISESRAGFQQYV.

The chain links TRBV7-1 to TRBJ1-2; 9 positions agree with TRBD1. TRBV7-1 is flagged as an ORF with uncertain function. The CDR3 consists of 14 residues. V lost 5 bases and J lost 5; bases outside the gene matches: 6. In DNA, the CDR3 is TGTGCCAGCAGCACCGGACAGGGGTCGTATGGCTACACCTTC. Amino acid sequence: CASSTGQGSYGYTF.

The chain recombines TRBV27 with TRBJ1-5; possible D gene TRBD1, 6 bases. This CDR3 region has 16 residues. Trimming took off 0 bases at V and 4 bases at J, with 13 bases between the two ends. Germline-derived CDR1 and CDR2 are MNHEY and SMNVEV (reference sequence). The CDR3 coding sequence is TGTGCCAGCAGTTTATCCCGGGACGGACAGAATCAGCCCCAGCATTTT. This encodes CASSLSRDGQNQPQHF.

This chain uses TRBV4-1 with TRBJ2-3; the D gene is possibly TRBD2 (5 bases). Germline-derived CDR1 and CDR2 are MGHRA and YSYEKL. Between the trimmed V and J ends, which lost 4 bases and 5 bases, there was a span of 16 bases. CDR3 size: 15 residues. The DNA of the CDR3 is TGCGCCAGCAGCCTCGGACTGAACAATTTAGATACGCAGTATTTT. This sequence encodes CASSLGLNNLDTQYF.

This chain links TRBV4-1 with TRBJ1-2, with D possibly being TRBD1 (6 bases). Trimming removed 1 base at V and 2 bases at J, with 11 bases between. Germline CDR1 MGHRA, CDR2 YSYEKL. This CDR3 is 15 amino acids long. The CDR3 sequence: CASSQGTESNYGYTF. The DNA for the CDR3 is TGCGCCAGCAGCCAAGGGACAGAATCCAACTATGGCTACACCTTC.

To note about this clonotype: A much larger clone differs from this one at a single base, so this may be a read error. V gene TRBV7-2 combines with J gene TRBJ2-1; perhaps D is TRBD1 or TRBD2 (5 bases each). The CDR3 is 14 residues long. The V gene's germline CDR1 is SGHTA and CDR2 FQGNSA. Trimming cost V 5 bases and J 12 bases, with 20 bases left between them. The CDR3 spells CASSHVGEIHVQFF. The CDR3 coding sequence is TGTGCCAGCAGCCACGTGGGGGAGATCCATGTGCAGTTCTTC. Based on the CDR3 plus reference TRBV7-2 and TRBJ2-1, the full variable domain is GAGVSQSPSNKVTEKGKDVELRCDPISGHTALYWYRQSLGQGLEFLIYFQGNSAPDKSGLPSDRFSAERTGGSVSTLTIQRTQQEDSAVYLCASSHVGEIHVQFFGPGTRLTVL.